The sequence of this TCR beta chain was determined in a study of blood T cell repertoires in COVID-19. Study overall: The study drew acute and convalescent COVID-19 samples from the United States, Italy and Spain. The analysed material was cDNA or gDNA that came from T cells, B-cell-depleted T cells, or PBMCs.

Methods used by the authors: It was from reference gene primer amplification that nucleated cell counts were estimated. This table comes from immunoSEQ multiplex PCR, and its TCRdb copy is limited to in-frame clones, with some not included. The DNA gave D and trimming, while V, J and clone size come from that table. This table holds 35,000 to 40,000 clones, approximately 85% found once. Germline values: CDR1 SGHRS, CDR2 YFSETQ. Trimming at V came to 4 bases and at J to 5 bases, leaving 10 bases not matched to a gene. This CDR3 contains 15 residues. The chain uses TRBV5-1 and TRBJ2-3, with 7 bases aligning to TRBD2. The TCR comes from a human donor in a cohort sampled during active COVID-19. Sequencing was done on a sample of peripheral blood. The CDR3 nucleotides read TGCGCCAGCAGCCCCTCGGCGGGGGTGAGAGATACGCAGTATTTT. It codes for CASSPSAGVRDTQYF.